These 14 T cell receptor beta chains share one sample of origin, sequenced in a study of T-cell memory formation after mild COVID-19. Using its own MiXCR run on the 5' RACE reads, TCRdb lists one record per CDR3 protein. Among around 200,000 distinct CDR3 sequences listed, around 30% were seen once. Sequenced material: PBMCs or a T cell subset sorted from them (not recorded which). The receptors originated from an adult woman who had mild COVID-19 (a few samples of this study predate the infection). Cell type and time point are not known.

This clonotype was observed a few times. V and J are TRBV12-3 or TRBV12-4 and TRBJ2-1, with 10 positions matching TRBD2. The junction had 14 bases not matched to a gene; V was cut back by 7 bases and J by 11 bases. The CDR3 totals 15 residues. CDR3 sequence: CASTVSGGRLYQQFF. The CDR3 DNA sequence: TGTGCCAGCACTGTTAGCGGGGGGCGCCTCTATCAGCAGTTCTTC.

The chain links TRBV12-3 or TRBV12-4 to TRBJ1-1, with 7 bases fitting TRBD1. Trimming at V came to 4 bases and at J to 6 bases, leaving 5 bases not matched to a gene. This CDR3 is 13 amino acids long. CDR3 amino acids: CASSSDRVSEAFF. CDR3 sequence (DNA): TGTGCCAGCAGTTCTGACAGGGTTTCTGAAGCTTTCTTT.

The chain employs TRBV6-2 or TRBV6-3 and TRBJ1-5; TRBD1 might be the D (6 bases). The CDR3 consists of 15 residues. Trimming removed 6 bases at V and 2 bases at J, with 14 bases between. CDR1 MNHEY and CDR2 SVGEGT come from the germline V gene. CDR3 DNA sequence: TGTGCCAGCAGCGAAGGGGGTTTAGGCAATCAGCCCCAGCATTTT. This gives the protein CASSEGGLGNQPQHF.

The chain has TRBV18 and TRBJ2-3; 16 bases fit TRBD2. Germline V gene sequence: CDR1 KGHSH, CDR2 LQKENI. CDR3 length: 18 amino acids. With V trimmed by 3 bases and J by 4 bases, 7 bases remained unmatched. The CDR3: CASSPLPGTSGRADTQYF. CDR3 sequence (DNA): TGTGCCAGCTCACCTCTCCCCGGGACTAGCGGGAGGGCAGATACGCAGTATTTT.

The V gene is TRBV12-3 or TRBV12-4, the J gene TRBJ2-3; 7 bases are shared with TRBD1. The CDR3 is 17 amino acids. Germline trimming cut 2 bases from V and 3 bases from J; bases unmatched to any gene: 11. CDR3 DNA: TGTGCCAGCAGTTTATCGACAGGGAACGCAAGGACAGATACGCAGTATTTT. This translates into CASSLSTGNARTDTQYF.

This CDR3 reads CASTAGGRSTEAFF. The CDR3 nucleotides are TGCGCCAGCACCGCGGGTGGGCGGAGCACTGAAGCTTTCTTT. V is TRBV5-1 and J is TRBJ1-1; D is unclear. The V end was cut by 6 bases, the J end by 4 bases, with 16 bases between. Germline assignment: CDR1 SGHRS and CDR2 YFSETQ. The CDR3 totals 14 residues.

The rearrangement uses TRBV29-1 and TRBJ1-5, with 7 bases aligning to TRBD1. This CDR3 region has 13 residues. CDR1 and CDR2 (germline): SQVTM, ANQGSEA. Trimming removed 5 bases from V and 3 bases from J; junction bases left unmatched: 4. The CDR3 DNA is TGCAGCGTTAGCCAGGGGGTCAATCAGCCCCAGCATTTT. It is translated as CSVSQGVNQPQHF.

Turning to this clonotype: One base away lies a much larger clone, so this may be a sequencing read error. The V and J genes are TRBV4-2 and TRBJ2-2; no clear D gene. Looked up from germline, CDR1 is LGHNA and CDR2 is YNFKEQ. This CDR3 contains 16 residues. V lost 0 bases and J lost 7, with 15 bases in between. CDR3 protein: CASSQDFPPYDGELFF. CDR3 DNA sequence: TGTGCCAGCAGCCAAGATTTCCCCCCATATGACGGGGAGCTGTTTTTT.

This clonotype showed up just a few times. This chain joins TRBV5-1 and TRBJ2-2; TRBD1 matches at 9 bases. This CDR3 comprises 15 residues. The ends lost 4 bases at V and 4 bases at J; junction bases unmatched: 5. Germline values: CDR1 SGHRS, CDR2 YFSETQ. The CDR3 loop reads CASSTAQGATGELFF. CDR3 in DNA: TGCGCCAGCAGCACGGCACAGGGGGCCACCGGGGAGCTGTTTTTT.

This clonotype was seen a handful of times. This rearrangement joins TRBV4-2 to TRBJ1-1; tentatively, D is TRBD1 (5 bases). V was trimmed by 1 base and J by 5 bases, leaving 11 bases between them. The CDR3 has 14 amino acids. Per the germline V gene, CDR1 is LGHNA and CDR2 is YNFKEQ. CDR3: CASSQVSGQTEAFF. The CDR3 DNA reads as TGTGCCAGCAGCCAAGTTTCGGGGCAGACTGAAGCTTTCTTT.

This clonotype was seen a few times. This rearrangement joins TRBV2 to TRBJ2-1; TRBD2 matches 10 bases. Germline CDR1 SNHLY, CDR2 FYNNEI. CDR3 size: 14 residues. V lost 4 bases, J lost 5 bases, and 2 bases stayed unmatched. CDR3 in amino acids: CASSAGLADNEQFF. In DNA, the CDR3 is TGTGCCAGCAGTGCCGGACTAGCGGACAATGAGCAGTTCTTC.

V usage is TRBV29-1 and J usage is TRBJ2-3, with 12 bases matching TRBD2. The CDR3 has 14 residues. The J segment lost 5 bases and the V segment lost 6 bases, leaving 6 bases of the junction unmatched. The germline CDR1 and CDR2 sequences are SQVTM and ANQGSEA. The CDR3 coding sequence is TGCAGCGTCCCCGGGACTAGCGGGTTAGATACGCAGTATTTT. This encodes CSVPGTSGLDTQYF.

This clonotype was counted only a few times. The chain recombines TRBV6-2 or TRBV6-3 with TRBJ2-1; 9 bases are a match to TRBD2. Germline V lookup: CDR1 MNHEY, CDR2 SVGEGT. The CDR3 totals 15 residues. The ends lost 6 bases at V and 3 bases at J; junction bases unmatched: 6. CDR3 DNA sequence: TGTGCCAGCAGCCAGACTAGCGGCCTCTACAATGAGCAGTTCTTC. It yields the protein CASSQTSGLYNEQFF.

This clonotype was detected a few times. The chain couples TRBV15 to TRBJ1-2; weak D call: TRBD1 (5 bases). The CDR3 sequence is 14 residues long. CDR1 LNHNV and CDR2 YYDKDF come from the germline V gene (reference sequence). The ends were cut back, 5 bases at V and 5 bases at J, with 15 bases in the middle. The CDR3 reads CATSEGEEGYGYTF. CDR3 sequence (DNA): TGTGCCACCAGCGAAGGGGAGGAGGGTTATGGCTACACCTTC.